The 19 T cell receptor beta chains below come from one sample, sequenced in a study of cytomegalovirus exposure and HLA in healthy donors. The PCR used 60 Vbeta and 13 Jbeta primers. Libraries were prepared by immunoSEQ multiplex PCR; TCRdb keeps only in-frame clonotypes and omits some of them. The profile shows 170,000 or so clones, roughly 70% of them singletons. The sample consisted of PBMCs. Every receptor here comes from a male donor in good health and CMV-seronegative.

The CDR3 region is CASSEWSSNTEAFF. The CDR3 DNA follows: TGTGCCAGCAGTGAATGGAGTTCGAACACTGAAGCTTTCTTT. The J gene is TRBJ1-1, the V gene TRBV6-1; D remains unclear. CDR1 is MNHNS, CDR2 SASEGT, per germline. The CDR3 sequence is 14 residues long. V was pared by 2 bases and J by 1 base, with 8 bases between.

V and J are TRBV4-1 and TRBJ2-7; TRBD1 agrees at 9 bases. The CDR3 has 13 residues. Trimming cost V 4 bases and J 3 bases; bases outside gene matches: 1. Germline V gene data show CDR1 as MGHRA and CDR2 as YSYEKL. The CDR3 protein is CASSRDRDYEQYF. The CDR3 bases are TGCGCCAGCAGCCGGGACAGGGACTACGAGCAGTACTTC.

V and J are TRBV19 and TRBJ2-5, with 11 bases that match TRBD1. V dropped 5 bases and J dropped 8; count of bases not matched to a gene: 13. The CDR3 length is 16 residues. Germline CDR1 LNHDA, CDR2 SQIVND (reference sequence). The CDR3 DNA follows: TGTGCCAGTAGTTTTGGGACAGGGGGGGTCCTGGATACCCAGTACTTC. It is translated as CASSFGTGGVLDTQYF. The entire variable domain, with the rest obtained from reference TRBV19 and TRBJ2-5, is as follows: DGGITQSPKYLFRKEGQNVTLSCEQNLNHDAMYWYRQDPGQGLRLIYYSQIVNDFQKGDIAEGYSVSREKKESFPLTVTSAQKNPTAFYLCASSFGTGGVLDTQYFGPGTRLLVL.

This clone turned up a few times. The chain has TRBV30 and TRBJ1-2; 9 bases map to TRBD1. Trimming took 1 base from V and 3 from J; bases not matched to a gene: 6. This CDR3 comprises 15 residues. Germline-derived CDR1 and CDR2 are GTSNPN and SVGIG (reference sequence). The CDR3 region is CAWSDTGQGYYGYTF. CDR3 sequence (DNA): TGTGCCTGGAGTGACACGGGACAGGGTTACTATGGCTACACCTTC.

J is TRBJ1-1 and V is TRBV2; D is perhaps TRBD1 (5 bases). V lost 9 bases and J lost 1, with 9 bases in between. The germline CDR1 and CDR2 sequences are SNHLY and FYNNEI. The CDR3 contains 12 residues. DNA of the CDR3: TGTGCCAGAGCGACAGCGAACACTGAAGCTTTCTTT. The encoded protein is CARATANTEAFF. The complete variable domain, with remaining parts taken from reference TRBV2 and TRBJ1-1, reads EPEVTQTPSHQVTQMGQEVILRCVPISNHLYFYWYRQILGQKVEFLVSFYNNEISEKSEIFDDQFSVERPDGSNFTLKIRSTKLEDSAMYFCARATANTEAFFGQGTRLTVV.

V gene TRBV6-6 combines with J gene TRBJ2-7, with TRBD1 matching over 9 bases. This CDR3 has 14 residues. Germline-derived CDR1 and CDR2 are MNHNY and SVGAGI (reference sequence). The J segment lost 5 bases and the V segment lost 2 bases, leaving 4 bases of the junction unmatched. Written as DNA, the CDR3 is TGTGCCAGCAGTTACAAACAGGGGGCGGACGAGCAGTACTTC. The encoded protein is CASSYKQGADEQYF.

In this sample, this clone turned up once. This chain links TRBV7-3 with TRBJ2-3; D is uncertain. The germline gives CDR1 SGHTA, CDR2 FQGTGA. The CDR3 runs 14 residues. V was clipped by 5 bases and J by 2 bases, with 11 bases between them. CDR3 sequence (DNA): TGTGCCAGCAGCCCAGGCGTGGTCACAGATACGCAGTATTTT. This translates into CASSPGVVTDTQYF.

The chain couples TRBV6-1 to TRBJ2-7, with unresolved D. Per germline, CDR1 MNHNS and CDR2 SASEGT. V dropped 7 bases and J dropped 4 bases, with 14 bases sitting between them. This CDR3 contains 13 residues. CDR3 sequence: CASKEKSTYEQYF. The DNA of the CDR3 is TGTGCCAGCAAAGAAAAGAGTACGTACGAGCAGTACTTC.

The chain uses TRBV6-1 and TRBJ2-1; TRBD1 agrees at 10 bases. This CDR3 region has 15 residues. In germline, CDR1 is MNHNS, CDR2 SASEGT. The trim removed 3 bases at V and 4 bases at J, leaving 3 bases unmatched. The CDR3 sequence: CASSETGGPYNEQFF. CDR3 nucleotide sequence: TGTGCCAGCAGTGAGACAGGGGGCCCTTACAATGAGCAGTTCTTC.

This chain links TRBV25-1 with TRBJ2-3, with TRBD2 as a possible D gene (5 bases). Germline assignment: CDR1 MGHDK and CDR2 SYGVNS. V dropped 6 bases and J dropped 3 bases, with 10 bases sitting between them. There are 13 residues in the CDR3. DNA of the CDR3: TGTGCCAGCAGCGACGCGGGTACAGATACGCAGTATTTT. This translates into CASSDAGTDTQYF. The full variable domain, in which reference TRBV25-1 and TRBJ2-3 provide the parts outside the CDR3, is EADIYQTPRYLVIGTGKKITLECSQTMGHDKMYWYQQDPGMELHLIHYSYGVNSTEKGDLSSESTVSRIRTEHFPLTLESARPSHTSQYLCASSDAGTDTQYFGPGTRLTVL.

The J gene is TRBJ1-2, the V gene TRBV6-5, with 8 bases aligning to TRBD1. This CDR3 spans 15 amino acids. J lost 4 bases, V lost 6 bases, and 10 bases had no gene match. Germline V lookup: CDR1 MNHEY, CDR2 SVGAGI. CDR3: CASSQQGGSAYGYTF. The CDR3 DNA is TGTGCCAGCAGCCAACAGGGGGGGAGTGCCTATGGCTACACCTTC.

The genes are TRBV19 and TRBJ2-1; the match to TRBD2 covers 9 bases. The CDR3 contains 15 residues. Trimming took 3 bases from V and 7 from J; bases not matched to a gene: 7. CDR1 is LNHDA, CDR2 SQIVND, per germline (reference sequence). CDR3 sequence reads: CASSINSGGGNEQFF. CDR3 in DNA: TGTGCCAGTAGTATTAATAGCGGGGGCGGGAATGAGCAGTTCTTC.

The CDR3 region is CASSPGGAGAFF. Here the CDR3 DNA reads TGTGCCAGCAGTCCAGGGGGCGCGGGAGCTTTCTTT. J is TRBJ1-1 and V is TRBV14, with 8 bases fitting TRBD1. Germline trimming cut 6 bases from V and 10 bases from J; bases unmatched to any gene: 7. The germline gives CDR1 SGHDN, CDR2 FVKESK. This CDR3 spans 12 amino acids.

V and J are TRBV27 and TRBJ1-5; D uncertain. Trimming left V 0 bases short and J 6 bases short, with 6 bases between. This CDR3 is 13 amino acids long. The V gene's germline CDR1 is MNHEY and CDR2 SMNVEV (reference sequence). The CDR3 sequence is CASSLSGGQPQHF. CDR3 DNA sequence: TGTGCCAGCAGTTTATCTGGAGGTCAGCCCCAGCATTTT.

The rearrangement joins TRBV4-1 to TRBJ1-1, with D possibly being TRBD1 (6 bases). From germline, CDR1 is MGHRA and CDR2 YSYEKL. The ends were cut back, 1 base at V and 5 bases at J, with 8 bases in the middle. The CDR3 length is 13 residues. The CDR3 bases are TGCGCCAGCAGCCAAGGACAGGCGACTGAAGCTTTCTTT. It codes for CASSQGQATEAFF.

CDR3: CASSPLQPQHF. CDR3 DNA sequence: TGTGCCAGCTCACCTCTTCAGCCCCAGCATTTT. The chain couples TRBV18 to TRBJ1-5; no firm D call. CDR1 is KGHSH and CDR2 is LQKENI in the germline V gene. The CDR3 spans 11 residues. V lost 3 bases, J lost 6 bases, and 3 bases lay in between. Based on the CDR3 plus reference TRBV18 and TRBJ1-5, the full variable domain is NAGVMQNPRHLVRRRGQEARLRCSPMKGHSHVYWYRQLPEEGLKFMVYLQKENIIDESGMPKERFSAEFPKEGPSILRIQQVVRGDSAAYFCASSPLQPQHFGDGTRLSIL.

The chain employs TRBV6-1 and TRBJ1-5; TRBD1 aligns across 10 bases. V lost 4 bases, J lost 4 bases, and 4 bases stayed unmatched. The V gene's germline CDR1 is MNHNS and CDR2 SASEGT. The CDR3 is 15 residues long. In nucleotides, the CDR3 is TGTGCCAGCAGTGGTGGGGACAGGGGTAATCAGCCCCAGCATTTT. Translating it yields CASSGGDRGNQPQHF.

The chain couples TRBV30 to TRBJ1-5, with D possibly TRBD1 on 6 matching bases. The CDR3 runs 12 residues. Between the trimmed V and J ends, which lost 5 bases and 5 bases, there was a span of 10 bases. CDR1 GTSNPN and CDR2 SVGIG come from the germline V gene (reference sequence). The CDR3 sequence is CAWDSGDQPQHF. The CDR3 nucleotides read TGTGCCTGGGACTCAGGGGATCAGCCCCAGCATTTT.

This clone was found a few times. The chain combines TRBV29-1 with TRBJ2-7; TRBD1 agrees at 12 bases. The V segment lost 2 bases and the J segment 5 bases; nucleotides outside the gene matches: 7. This CDR3 comprises 15 residues. CDR1 and CDR2 from the germline V gene are SQVTM and ANQGSEA. This CDR3 reads CSVESEGQGANEQYF. DNA of the CDR3: TGCAGCGTTGAATCTGAGGGACAGGGGGCCAACGAGCAGTACTTC.